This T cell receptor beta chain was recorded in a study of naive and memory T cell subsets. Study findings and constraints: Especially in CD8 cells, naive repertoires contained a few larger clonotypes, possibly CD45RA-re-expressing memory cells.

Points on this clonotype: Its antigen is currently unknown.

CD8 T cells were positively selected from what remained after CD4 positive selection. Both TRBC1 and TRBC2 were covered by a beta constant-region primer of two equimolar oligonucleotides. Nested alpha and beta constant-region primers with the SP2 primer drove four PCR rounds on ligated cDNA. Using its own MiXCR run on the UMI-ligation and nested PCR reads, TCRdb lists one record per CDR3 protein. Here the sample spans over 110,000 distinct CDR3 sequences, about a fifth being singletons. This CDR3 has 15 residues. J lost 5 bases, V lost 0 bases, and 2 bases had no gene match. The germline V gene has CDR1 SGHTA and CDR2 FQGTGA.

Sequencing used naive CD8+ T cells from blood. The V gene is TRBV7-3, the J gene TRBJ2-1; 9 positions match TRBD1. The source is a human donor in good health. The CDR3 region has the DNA TGTGCCAGCAGCTTAACAGGGACAGGGAACAATGAGCAGTTCTTC. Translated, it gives CASSLTGTGNNEQFF.